This T cell receptor beta chain emerged from a study of human T cells and chemical hapten exposure. As for the study in general: Upper inner arm skin measuring approximately 2 cm by approximately 2 cm received 2% DPC for sensitization.

V lost 4 bases, J lost 4 bases, and 13 bases lay in between. The V gene's germline CDR1 is SGHKS and CDR2 YYEKEE (reference sequence). The CDR3 loop spans 14 amino acids. TCRdb fed the RACE reads into MiXCR, producing one record per CDR3 protein. The table includes 380,000 or so distinct CDR3 sequences, 5.5% detected once. This sample's time point: pre-sensitization, week 0. Treatment meaning: therapeutic diphenylcyclopropenone sensitization with weekly scalp DPC. Here the sequenced sample was whole blood, taken in connection with sensitization to the hapten diphenylcyclopropenone (DPC). The TCR sequence derives from a woman aged 18-29 years with alopecia areata. Some clones in this sample may be carry-over from other donors' samples. This chain uses TRBV5-5 with TRBJ2-3, with D maybe TRBD2 (6 bases). The CDR3 sequence: CASSLTRGADTQYF. The CDR3 bases are TGTGCCAGCAGCCTTACCCGCGGGGCAGATACGCAGTATTTT.